The 10 T cell receptor beta chains listed next were all sequenced from one sample in a study of identical twins. TCRdb analysed the 5' RACE reads with MiXCR anew, one entry per CDR3 protein. Altogether some 790,000 distinct CDR3 sequences are present, about 20% being singletons, with the ten largest covering approximately 14%. The sample also formed part of further work on T cells expressing NK-cell markers.

What was sequenced was PBMCs. The receptors were gathered from a woman aged 18-30 years in good health.

This sequence joins TRBV4-3 and TRBJ2-2, with D unresolved. CDR3 size: 14 residues. V was clipped by 0 bases and J by 8 bases, with 10 bases between them. Germline V CDR1 and CDR2: LGHNA, YSLEER. CDR3 sequence reads: CASSQESWGGELFF. The CDR3 DNA sequence: TGCGCCAGCAGCCAAGAATCGTGGGGTGGGGAGCTGTTTTTT.

This clonotype was detected ten times or more. The V call is TRBV2, the J call TRBJ1-5; D unresolved. V shed 6 bases and J shed 0 bases, with 9 bases lying between them. Looked up from germline, CDR1 is SNHLY and CDR2 is FYNNEI. CDR3 length: 14 amino acids. CDR3 sequence: CASRVGLSNQPQHF. The CDR3 coding sequence is TGTGCCAGCAGGGTCGGGCTTAGCAATCAGCCCCAGCATTTT.

This sequence joins TRBV7-8 and TRBJ2-1; no reliable D call. Germline-derived CDR1 and CDR2 are SGHVS and FQNEAQ. V lost 5 bases, J lost 0 bases, and 14 bases lay in between. The CDR3 has 16 amino acids. The CDR3 loop is CASSPPSASSYNEQFF. The CDR3 DNA follows: TGTGCCAGCAGCCCCCCCAGCGCCAGCTCCTACAATGAGCAGTTCTTC.

The rearrangement links TRBV29-1 to TRBJ2-1, with unresolved D. Per the germline V gene, CDR1 is SQVTM and CDR2 is ANQGSEA. This CDR3 has 14 amino acids. Trimming stripped 4 bases from V and 0 bases from J, with 10 bases between. The CDR3 sequence: CSVVSESSYNEQFF. The CDR3 nucleotides read TGCAGCGTTGTCAGCGAGAGCTCCTACAATGAGCAGTTCTTC.

This clonotype was detected only a few times. This chain uses TRBV7-9 with TRBJ2-5, with D possibly matching TRBD1 (5 bases). Germline V gene data show CDR1 as SEHNR and CDR2 as FQNEAQ (reference sequence). CDR3 length equals 14 residues. V dropped 5 bases and J dropped 3 bases, with 13 bases sitting between them. The CDR3 region has the DNA TGTGCCAGCAGCCTAAACCTAGGGGAAGAGACCCAGTACTTC. The encoded protein is CASSLNLGEETQYF.

The chain carries TRBV12-3 or TRBV12-4 and TRBJ1-1; 7 bases are a match to TRBD1. The junction had 5 bases not matched to a gene; V was cut back by 5 bases and J by 11 bases. The CDR3 is 11 residues long. The CDR3 DNA sequence: TGTGCCAGCAGTCAGGGGGGGACGGCTTTCTTT. It encodes CASSQGGTAFF.

The table lists this clonotype with a few counts. The rearrangement uses TRBV11-1 and TRBJ2-5; TRBD2 matches 15 bases. Germline assignment: CDR1 SGHAT and CDR2 FQDESV (reference sequence). The CDR3 runs 18 residues. J lost 5 bases, V lost 2 bases, and 9 bases had no gene match. The CDR3: CASSLTRTSGRASETQYF. The CDR3 coding sequence is TGTGCCAGCAGCTTAACCCGGACTAGCGGGAGGGCCTCGGAGACCCAGTACTTC.

The chain links TRBV20-1 to TRBJ2-7; D ambiguous. V was shortened by 7 bases and J by 3 bases, with 19 bases between the two germline ends. Germline loops: CDR1 DFQATT, CDR2 SNEGSKA (reference sequence). The CDR3 sequence is 14 residues long. The CDR3 bases are TGCAGTGTGTTGTTGGCAGCCCCTGACTACGAGCAGTACTTC. Protein sequence: CSVLLAAPDYEQYF.

The sample holds a few counts of this clonotype. The chain uses TRBV10-3 and TRBJ1-2; D remains unclear. The germline gives CDR1 ENHRY, CDR2 SYGVKD. The ends were cut back, 7 bases at V and 3 bases at J, with 12 bases in the middle. The CDR3 contains 13 residues. This CDR3 reads CAITSGRDYGYTF. CDR3 nucleotides: TGTGCCATCACCTCCGGCCGGGACTATGGCTACACCTTC.

Only a few counts were recorded for this clonotype. V usage is TRBV6-9 and J usage is TRBJ2-1, with D possibly called TRBD1 or TRBD2 (6 bases each). The ends were cut back, 9 bases at V and 14 bases at J, with 23 bases in the middle. The CDR3 spans 13 residues. Germline V gene lookup returns CDR1 MNHGY and CDR2 SVAAGI. Written as DNA, the CDR3 is TGTGCCAGAGGGGGGCTTTTGGGGCTATACGAGTTCTTC. This translates into CARGGLLGLYEFF.